One and the same sample provided the 23 T cell receptor beta chains below, sequenced in a study of cytomegalovirus exposure and HLA in healthy donors. PCR involved 60 Vbeta and 13 Jbeta primers. Libraries were prepared by immunoSEQ multiplex PCR; TCRdb keeps only in-frame clonotypes and omits some of them. The sample holds 100,000 to 150,000 clones. The specimen sequenced was PBMCs. Receptors originate from a man aged 18 to 30 in good health and CMV-seronegative.

The chain links TRBV5-4 to TRBJ1-2; possibly TRBD1 for D (6 bases). Germline CDR1 is SGHNT and CDR2 is YYREEE (reference sequence). The CDR3 consists of 15 residues. Between the trimmed V and J ends, which lost 3 bases and 8 bases, there was a span of 20 bases. The CDR3 sequence: CASSSTRGAGSGYTF. In DNA, the CDR3 is TGTGCCAGCAGCTCGACGCGGGGGGCTGGGTCGGGCTACACCTTC.

The chain has TRBV11-3 and TRBJ2-3, with 8 bases identical to TRBD2. The V and J ends lost 1 base and 5 bases, in that order; junction bases with no gene match: 11. Germline loops: CDR1 SGHNT, CDR2 YENEEA. This CDR3 has 17 residues. The DNA for the CDR3 is TGTGCCAGCAGCTTAGGTTCTACTAGTGCGGGAGGAGATACGCAGTATTTT. Its protein is CASSLGSTSAGGDTQYF.

The chain uses TRBV7-8 and TRBJ2-5; D gene uncertain. Germline loops: CDR1 SGHVS, CDR2 FQNEAQ. The CDR3 length is 11 residues. The ends were cut back, 7 bases at V and 2 bases at J, with 5 bases in the middle. The CDR3 reads CASTSQETQYF. The CDR3 DNA follows: TGTGCCAGCACCTCTCAAGAGACCCAGTACTTC.

V gene TRBV5-1 combines with J gene TRBJ1-3; tentatively, D is TRBD1 (6 bases). Germline assignment: CDR1 SGHRS and CDR2 YFSETQ. V gave up 0 bases and J gave up 4 bases, with 8 bases separating them. The CDR3 is 14 amino acids. CDR3 DNA: TGCGCCAGCAGCTTGGACAGGGCAGGAAACACCATATATTTT. It translates to CASSLDRAGNTIYF.

The rearrangement joins TRBV7-2 to TRBJ1-3, with 7 bases that match TRBD1. Germline values: CDR1 SGHTA, CDR2 FQGNSA. The V segment lost 2 bases and the J segment 1 base; nucleotides outside the gene matches: 11. The CDR3 contains 18 residues. In DNA, the CDR3 is TGTGCCAGCAGCTTATTAACACAGGGGAAACTATCTGGAAACACCATATATTTT. Protein sequence: CASSLLTQGKLSGNTIYF.

This sequence joins TRBV9 and TRBJ2-5; a possible D gene is TRBD2 (6 bases). The CDR3 is 15 amino acids. CDR1 is SGDLS, CDR2 YYNGEE, per germline. Trimming took off 0 bases at V and 1 base at J, with 10 bases between the two ends. CDR3 loop: CASSVAGTSQETQYF. As DNA, the CDR3 is TGTGCCAGCAGCGTAGCAGGGACTTCCCAAGAGACCCAGTACTTC.

The chain has TRBV11-3 and TRBJ2-2; a possible D gene is TRBD1 (5 bases). Germline CDR1 is SGHNT and CDR2 is YENEEA. The CDR3 is 16 amino acids. V lost 1 base, J lost 2 bases, and 11 bases lay in between. The CDR3 here is CASSLVVTDNTGELFF. The DNA of the CDR3 is TGTGCCAGCAGCTTAGTGGTGACAGATAACACCGGGGAGCTGTTTTTT.

The V gene is TRBV7-9, the J gene TRBJ1-4; D might be TRBD1 (6 bases). Germline V gene sequence: CDR1 SEHNR, CDR2 FQNEAQ (reference sequence). V lost 5 bases and J lost 8, with 15 bases in between. The CDR3 extends over 14 amino acids. CDR3 residues: CASSPRGQGEKLFF. The CDR3, as DNA: TGTGCCAGCAGCCCTAGGGGCCAGGGGGAAAAACTGTTTTTT. Together with reference TRBV7-9 and TRBJ1-4, the CDR3 gives the full variable domain: DTGVSQNPRHKITKRGQNVTFRCDPISEHNRLYWYRQTLGQGPEFLTYFQNEAQLEKSRLLSDRFSAERPKGSFSTLEIQRTEQGDSAMYLCASSPRGQGEKLFFGSGTQLSVL.

About this clone itself: A read error may produce the germline difference seen at one junction end. The chain carries TRBV28 and TRBJ1-5, with TRBD1 as a possible D gene (5 bases). Germline assignment: CDR1 MDHEN and CDR2 SYDVKM. This CDR3 spans 15 amino acids. CDR3 region: CASGLISQGGQPQHF. The CDR3 coding sequence is TGTGCCAGCGGTTTAATTTCTCAGGGAGGTCAGCCCCAGCATTTT.

The chain carries TRBV30 and TRBJ2-5; D is possibly TRBD1 (7 bases). CDR1 GTSNPN and CDR2 SVGIG come from the germline V gene (reference sequence). V gave up 3 bases and J gave up 5 bases, with 16 bases separating them. This CDR3 has 14 amino acids. CDR3 in amino acids: CAWRGGTARETQYF. DNA for the CDR3: TGTGCCTGGAGGGGCGGGACAGCCAGGGAGACCCAGTACTTC.

This chain connects TRBV28 to TRBJ2-7; 8 nucleotides line up with TRBD2. CDR1 and CDR2 from the germline V gene are MDHEN and SYDVKM. Trimming removed 7 bases from V and 3 bases from J; junction bases left unmatched: 11. The CDR3 is 15 residues long. CDR3 protein: CASTESLAALYEQYF. Written as DNA, the CDR3 is TGTGCCAGCACCGAATCACTAGCGGCTCTCTACGAGCAGTACTTC.

The genes are TRBV14 and TRBJ2-7, with D hard to call. CDR1 is SGHDN, CDR2 FVKESK, per germline. There are 12 residues in the CDR3. Trimming cost V 3 bases and J 5 bases, with 8 bases left between them. The CDR3 DNA follows: TGTGCCAGCAGCCATCACCGAGACGAGCAGTACTTC. This encodes CASSHHRDEQYF.

The chain couples TRBV11-2 to TRBJ2-7; D is perhaps TRBD2 (5 bases). This CDR3 comprises 14 residues. The V end was cut by 5 bases, the J end by 0 bases, with 11 bases between. CDR1 is SGHAT, CDR2 FQNNGV, per germline. The CDR3 nucleotides read TGTGCCAGCAGCGCGGGCGGCAACTCCTACGAGCAGTACTTC. Its protein is CASSAGGNSYEQYF.

As DNA, the CDR3 is TGTGCCAGCAGTTTAAGAGCGGGAGGCACAGATACGCAGTATTTT. It specifies CASSLRAGGTDTQYF. The chain joins TRBV27 to TRBJ2-3; 8 bases align to TRBD2. Germline V CDR1 and CDR2: MNHEY, SMNVEV (reference sequence). V dropped 2 bases and J dropped 1; count of bases not matched to a gene: 2. The CDR3 spans 15 residues.

This sequence joins TRBV7-3 and TRBJ2-1; tentatively, D is TRBD2 (5 bases). The CDR3 is 14 residues long. Trimming stripped 0 bases from V and 10 bases from J, with 13 bases between. The V gene's germline CDR1 is SGHTA and CDR2 FQGTGA. The CDR3 DNA is TGTGCCAGCAGCTTAACGGTACTAGATGGCGAGCAGTTCTTC. As protein: CASSLTVLDGEQFF.

The CDR3: CASTHIAGSGELFF. The CDR3 coding sequence is TGTGCCAGCACCCATATTGCAGGGTCCGGGGAGCTGTTTTTT. V is TRBV6-5 and J is TRBJ2-2, with a weak D call TRBD1 (5 bases). Germline CDR1 reads MNHEY; CDR2 reads SVGAGI. CDR3 length: 14 residues. V lost 7 bases and J lost 6, with 15 bases in between.

The rearrangement links TRBV7-2 to TRBJ2-7; the D is unclear. Germline V gene sequence: CDR1 SGHTA, CDR2 FQGNSA. This CDR3 spans 14 amino acids. V dropped 1 base and J dropped 1 base, with 8 bases sitting between them. CDR3 loop: CASSLGQVSYEQYF. The CDR3 DNA follows: TGTGCCAGCAGCTTAGGGCAAGTATCCTACGAGCAGTACTTC.

The V gene is TRBV25-1, the J gene TRBJ2-1; D call uncertain. The CDR3 covers 12 residues. V shed 2 bases and J shed 6 bases, with 5 bases lying between them. Germline values: CDR1 MGHDK, CDR2 SYGVNS. Here the CDR3 reads CASSEHSNEQFF. The CDR3, as DNA: TGTGCCAGCAGTGAACACAGCAATGAGCAGTTCTTC.

The chain recombines TRBV11-2 with TRBJ2-2; D gene ambiguous. The CDR3 consists of 16 residues. V lost 5 bases and J 3 bases, leaving 16 bases between the germline ends. Germline CDR1 is SGHAT and CDR2 is FQNNGV. CDR3 residues: CASSAPNSRYTGELFF. For the CDR3, the DNA is TGTGCCAGCAGCGCCCCCAATAGCCGGTACACCGGGGAGCTGTTTTTT.

The chain is built from TRBV19 and TRBJ2-5; possible D gene TRBD2, 5 bases. The germline V gene encodes CDR1 LNHDA and CDR2 SQIVND (reference sequence). The CDR3 is made up of 14 amino acids. Trimming left V 5 bases short and J 7 bases short, with 17 bases between. The CDR3 spells CASSQDSFPVTQYF. The CDR3 bases are TGTGCCAGTAGTCAGGACTCCTTTCCAGTGACCCAGTACTTC.

The CDR3 here is CASSPGASSYNEQFF. The CDR3 nucleotides read TGTGCCAGCAGCCCAGGGGCCAGCTCCTACAATGAGCAGTTCTTC. The chain has TRBV6-5 and TRBJ2-1, with D maybe TRBD1 (6 bases). V dropped 6 bases and J dropped 0 bases, with 12 bases sitting between them. CDR3 size: 15 residues. Germline loops: CDR1 MNHEY, CDR2 SVGAGI.

V gene TRBV14 combines with J gene TRBJ2-2; D is unclear. Germline V gene sequence: CDR1 SGHDN, CDR2 FVKESK. This CDR3 region has 14 residues. V gave up 1 base and J gave up 7 bases, with 10 bases separating them. This CDR3 reads CASSQVFAIGELFF. The CDR3 DNA reads TGTGCCAGCAGCCAAGTGTTTGCTATCGGGGAGCTGTTTTTT.

CDR3 in amino acids: CASSLPTVSYNEQFF. The CDR3 DNA follows: TGTGCCAGCAGCCTCCCGACAGTTTCCTACAATGAGCAGTTCTTC. The chain is built from TRBV5-4 and TRBJ2-1; D might be TRBD1 (5 bases). The V gene's germline CDR1 is SGHNT and CDR2 YYREEE (reference sequence). The V gene lost 4 bases and the J gene lost 1 base, with 12 bases spanning the gap. The CDR3 has 15 residues.